This T cell receptor (beta chain) is drawn from a study of brain T cells in children with intractable seizures. TCRdb's copy holds only in-frame clones and misses some; the assay was immunoSEQ multiplex PCR. The sample yields roughly 120,000 clones, roughly 94% seen once. This TCR came from a boy under two years old with hemimegalencephaly and intractable seizures. Specimen: peripheral blood, collected at surgery.

The CDR3 coding sequence is TGTGCCAGCAGGCGGGGGAGCACTGAAGCTTTCTTT. Its translation is CASRRGSTEAFF. The chain joins TRBV28 to TRBJ1-1; maybe TRBD1 (5 bases). Trimming removed 6 bases from V and 4 bases from J, with 9 bases in between. Germline V gene lookup returns CDR1 MDHEN and CDR2 SYDVKM. The CDR3 runs to 12 residues.